The 8 T cell receptor beta chains below come from one sample, sequenced in a study of CD8 T cells in Susac syndrome. Random hexamers were used to reverse transcribe the RNA input (0.5 to 1 ug). TCRdb used MiXCR to reprocess the immunoSEQ multiplex PCR reads, holding one entry per CDR3 protein. The sample has about 200,000 distinct CDR3 sequences; more than 90% are singletons. The sample consisted of CD4+ T cells from PBMCs. The receptors derive from a human donor with multiple sclerosis.

The chain has TRBV6-6 and TRBJ2-3, with D hard to call. This CDR3 contains 14 residues. Looked up from germline, CDR1 is MNHNY and CDR2 is SVGAGI (reference sequence). The V gene lost 2 bases and the J gene lost 2 bases, with 8 bases spanning the gap. CDR3 bases: TGTGCCAGCAGTTACGGGCATTTCACAGATACGCAGTATTTT. The encoded protein is CASSYGHFTDTQYF.

V and J are TRBV3-1 and TRBJ1-2; perhaps TRBD1 as D (6 bases). The CDR3 runs to 13 residues. Germline CDR1 reads LGHDT; CDR2 reads YNNKEL (reference sequence). V lost 7 bases to trimming and J lost 7 bases, with 16 bases between them. As DNA, the CDR3 is TGTGCCAGCACCCACGGGGGCATGGGTGGCTACACCTTC. Protein sequence: CASTHGGMGGYTF.

The chain joins TRBV20-1 to TRBJ2-3; tentatively, D is TRBD2 (6 bases). V lost 3 bases, J lost 2 bases, and 15 bases lay in between. Germline assignment: CDR1 DFQATT and CDR2 SNEGSKA (reference sequence). This CDR3 has 15 amino acids. Here the CDR3 reads CSASISEGLTDTQYF. The CDR3 DNA is TGCAGTGCTAGCATTTCGGAGGGCCTCACAGATACGCAGTATTTT.

This chain uses TRBV20-1 with TRBJ2-6; no clear D. CDR3 length: 14 amino acids. Trimming left V 5 bases short and J 0 bases short, with 8 bases between. Germline V lookup: CDR1 DFQATT, CDR2 SNEGSKA (reference sequence). The CDR3 reads CSAEISSGANVLTF. The CDR3 DNA reads as TGCAGTGCTGAGATAAGCTCTGGGGCCAACGTCCTGACTTTC.

The J gene is TRBJ2-6, the V gene TRBV28; D perhaps matches TRBD1 (6 bases). The CDR3 length is 16 residues. Trimming pared 2 bases from V and 0 bases from J, leaving 8 bases between. CDR1 MDHEN and CDR2 SYDVKM come from the germline V gene. CDR3 in amino acids: CASSLLGGSGANVLTF. In DNA, the CDR3 is TGTGCCAGCAGTTTACTAGGGGGCTCTGGGGCCAACGTCCTGACTTTC. The whole variable domain, remainder taken from reference TRBV28 and TRBJ2-6, is DVKVTQSSRYLVKRTGEKVFLECVQDMDHENMFWYRQDPGLGLRLIYFSYDVKMKEKGDIPEGYSVSREKKERFSLILESASTNQTSMYLCASSLLGGSGANVLTFGAGSRLTVL.

The V call is TRBV30, the J call TRBJ1-5, with D hard to call. Germline lookup yields CDR1 GTSNPN and CDR2 SVGIG (reference sequence). The CDR3 contains 14 residues. The V end was cut by 1 base, the J end by 0 bases, with 7 bases between. The CDR3 bases are TGTGCCTGGAGTGGAACACTTAGCAATCAGCCCCAGCATTTT. This encodes CAWSGTLSNQPQHF.

The chain combines TRBV3-1 with TRBJ1-2; TRBD1 aligns across 10 bases. The V segment lost 3 bases and the J segment 2 bases; nucleotides outside the gene matches: 6. The length of the CDR3 is 16 residues. CDR1 is LGHDT, CDR2 YNNKEL, per germline (reference sequence). The CDR3: CASSHRRTGGNYGYTF. The CDR3 DNA follows: TGTGCCAGCAGCCATCGCAGGACAGGGGGAAACTATGGCTACACCTTC.

The CDR3 sequence: CASSSSGGAGNIQYF. CDR3 DNA sequence: TGTGCCAGCAGCTCATCGGGGGGGGCTGGAAACATTCAGTACTTC. The V gene is TRBV7-8, the J gene TRBJ2-4; 8 nucleotides match TRBD2. CDR3 length equals 15 residues. V gave up 4 bases and J gave up 6 bases; unmatched junction bases: 8. Per germline, CDR1 SGHVS and CDR2 FQNEAQ.